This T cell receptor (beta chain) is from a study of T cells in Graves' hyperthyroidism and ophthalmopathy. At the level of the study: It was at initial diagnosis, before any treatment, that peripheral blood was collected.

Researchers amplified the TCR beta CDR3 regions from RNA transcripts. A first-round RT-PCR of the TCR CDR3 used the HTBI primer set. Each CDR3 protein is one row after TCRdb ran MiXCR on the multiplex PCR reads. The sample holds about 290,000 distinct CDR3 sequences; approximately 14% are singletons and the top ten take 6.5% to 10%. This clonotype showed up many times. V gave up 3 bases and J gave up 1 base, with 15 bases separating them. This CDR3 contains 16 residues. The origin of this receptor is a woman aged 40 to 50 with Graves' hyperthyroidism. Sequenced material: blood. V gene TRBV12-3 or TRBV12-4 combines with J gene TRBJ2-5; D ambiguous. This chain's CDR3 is CASSFRPMGTQETQYF. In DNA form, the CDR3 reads TGTGCCAGCAGTTTTAGGCCAATGGGTACCCAAGAGACCCAGTACTTC.